This T cell receptor (beta chain) is from a study of HIV-infected patients and healthy controls. Points from the study as a whole: Healthy control repertoires had roughly threefold more distinct CDR3s than untreated HIV+ repertoires, and higher Shannon diversity.

All unsorted peripheral T cells were captured because whole blood was used without fractionation. As controls, roughly ten uninfected healthy donors gave samples, and four gave two samples roughly 3 months apart. Many counts were recorded for this clonotype. Its matching antigen is unknown. Alpha and beta constant-region primers primed reverse transcription of around 500 ng RNA. Alpha and beta chain libraries were made separately by chain-specific third strand synthesis with multiplexing indices. A 5' RACE adapter with a random hexamer and the SP2 primer site was joined to cDNA. Second strand DNA was synthesized using a primer at the SP2 site. TCRdb passed the 5' RACE reads through MiXCR, listing each CDR3 protein once. The sample consists of 15,000 to 20,000 distinct CDR3 sequences, 4.5% to 5.5% of them appearing once. With 3 bases removed from V and 10 bases from J, the gap between germline ends came to 16 bases. In germline, CDR1 is SGHRS, CDR2 YFSETQ. This CDR3 region has 13 residues.

The TCR was taken from an adult in good health. The gene calls are TRBV5-1 and TRBJ1-1, with D unclear. The sequencing sample was made of blood. This CDR3 is CASSSGEGARAFF. CDR3 nucleotides: TGCGCCAGCAGCTCGGGTGAGGGCGCGCGAGCTTTCTTT. Supplemented by reference TRBV5-1 and TRBJ1-1, the full variable domain reads KAGVTQTPRYLIKTRGQQVTLSCSPISGHRSVSWYQQTPGQGLQFLFEYFSETQRNKGNFPGRFSGRQFSNSRSEMNVSTLELGDSALYLCASSSGEGARAFFGQGTRLTVV.